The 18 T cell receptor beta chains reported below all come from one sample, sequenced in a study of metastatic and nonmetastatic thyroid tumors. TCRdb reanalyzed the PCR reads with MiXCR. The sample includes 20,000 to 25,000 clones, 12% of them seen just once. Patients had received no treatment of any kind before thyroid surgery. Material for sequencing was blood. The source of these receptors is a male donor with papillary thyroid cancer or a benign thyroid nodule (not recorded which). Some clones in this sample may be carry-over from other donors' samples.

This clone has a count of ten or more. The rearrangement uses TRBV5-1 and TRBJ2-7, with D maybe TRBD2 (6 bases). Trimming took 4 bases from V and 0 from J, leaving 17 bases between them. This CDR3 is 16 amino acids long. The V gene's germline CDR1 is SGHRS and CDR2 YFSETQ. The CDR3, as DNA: TGCGCCAGCAGCCCCACAAGCGGGCCTAGCTCCTACGAGCAGTACTTC. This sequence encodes CASSPTSGPSSYEQYF. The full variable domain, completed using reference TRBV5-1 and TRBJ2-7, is KAGVTQTPRYLIKTRGQQVTLSCSPISGHRSVSWYQQTPGQGLQFLFEYFSETQRNKGNFPGRFSGRQFSNSRSEMNVSTLELGDSALYLCASSPTSGPSSYEQYFGPGTRLTVT.

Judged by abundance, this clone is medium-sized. CDR3 nucleotide sequence: TGTGCCACCAGTGATGAGAACGGGGGCGTCTGGTTCTTC. It translates to CATSDENGGVWFF. V gene TRBV24-1 combines with J gene TRBJ2-1; perhaps D is TRBD1 or TRBD2 (6 bases each). Germline V gene sequence: CDR1 KGHDR, CDR2 SFDVKD. The CDR3 is made up of 13 amino acids. V lost 3 bases and J lost 15, with 17 bases in between.

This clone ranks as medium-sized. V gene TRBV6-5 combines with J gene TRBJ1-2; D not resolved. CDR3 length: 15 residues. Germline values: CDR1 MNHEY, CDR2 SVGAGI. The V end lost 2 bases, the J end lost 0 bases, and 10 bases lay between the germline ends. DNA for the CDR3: TGTGCCAGCAGTTACGACACCGGAGCTAACTATGGCTACACCTTC. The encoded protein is CASSYDTGANYGYTF.

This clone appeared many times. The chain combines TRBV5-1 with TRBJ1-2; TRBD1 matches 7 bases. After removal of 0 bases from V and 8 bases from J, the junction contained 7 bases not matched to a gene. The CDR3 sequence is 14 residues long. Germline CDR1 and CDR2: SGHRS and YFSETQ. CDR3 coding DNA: TGCGCCAGCAGCTTGGCCACGACAGGGTACGGCTACACCTTC. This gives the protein CASSLATTGYGYTF.

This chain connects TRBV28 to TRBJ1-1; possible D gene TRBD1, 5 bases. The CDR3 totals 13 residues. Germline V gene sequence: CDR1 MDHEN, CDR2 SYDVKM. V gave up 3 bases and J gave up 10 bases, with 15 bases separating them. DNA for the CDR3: TGTGCCAGCAGTTTGGTATTTCAGGGTGCAGCTTTCTTT. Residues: CASSLVFQGAAFF.

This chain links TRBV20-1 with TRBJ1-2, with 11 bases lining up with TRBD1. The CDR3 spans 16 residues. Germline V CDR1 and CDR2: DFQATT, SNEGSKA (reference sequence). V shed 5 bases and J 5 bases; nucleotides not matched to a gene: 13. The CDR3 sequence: CSAGSWTGTGGYGYTF. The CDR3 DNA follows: TGCAGTGCTGGTAGTTGGACCGGGACAGGGGGATATGGCTACACCTTC.

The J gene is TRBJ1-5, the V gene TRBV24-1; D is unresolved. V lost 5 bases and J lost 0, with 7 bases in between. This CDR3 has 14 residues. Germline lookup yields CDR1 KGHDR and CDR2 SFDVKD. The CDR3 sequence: CATSGPYSNQPQHF. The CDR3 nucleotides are TGTGCCACCAGTGGACCTTATAGCAATCAGCCCCAGCATTTT.

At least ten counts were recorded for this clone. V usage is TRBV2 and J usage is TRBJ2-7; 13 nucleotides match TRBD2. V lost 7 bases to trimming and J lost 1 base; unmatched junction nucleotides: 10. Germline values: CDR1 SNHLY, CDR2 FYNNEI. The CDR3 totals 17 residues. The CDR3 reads CASIPGLAGPVSYEQYF. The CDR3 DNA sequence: TGTGCCAGCATTCCGGGACTAGCGGGACCCGTATCCTACGAGCAGTACTTC.

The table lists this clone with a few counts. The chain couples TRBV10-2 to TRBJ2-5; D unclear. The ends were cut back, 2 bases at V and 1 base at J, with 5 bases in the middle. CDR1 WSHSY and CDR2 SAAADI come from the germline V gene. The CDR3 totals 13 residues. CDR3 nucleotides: TGCGCCAGCAGTGAGCCCAGCCAAGAGACCCAGTACTTC. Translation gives CASSEPSQETQYF.

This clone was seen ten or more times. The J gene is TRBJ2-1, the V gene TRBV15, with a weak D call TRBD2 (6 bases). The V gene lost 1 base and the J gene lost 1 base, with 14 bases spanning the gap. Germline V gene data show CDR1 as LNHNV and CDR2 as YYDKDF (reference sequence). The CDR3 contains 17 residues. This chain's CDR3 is CATSRVGGSGSYNEQFF. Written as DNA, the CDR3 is TGTGCCACCAGCAGAGTCGGGGGTTCGGGTTCCTACAATGAGCAGTTCTTC.

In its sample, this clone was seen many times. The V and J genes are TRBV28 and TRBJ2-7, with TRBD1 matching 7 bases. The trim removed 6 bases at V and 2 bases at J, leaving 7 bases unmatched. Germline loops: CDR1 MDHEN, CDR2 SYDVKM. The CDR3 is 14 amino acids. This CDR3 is CASRPLQGPYEQYF. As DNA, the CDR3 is TGTGCCAGCAGACCCCTACAGGGGCCCTACGAGCAGTACTTC.

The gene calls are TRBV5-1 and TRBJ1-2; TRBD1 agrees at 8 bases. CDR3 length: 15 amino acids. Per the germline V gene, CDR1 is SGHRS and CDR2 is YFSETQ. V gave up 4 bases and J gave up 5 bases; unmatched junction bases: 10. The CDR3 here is CASSAGQGLEYGYTF. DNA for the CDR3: TGCGCCAGCAGCGCCGGACAGGGTCTAGAGTATGGCTACACCTTC.

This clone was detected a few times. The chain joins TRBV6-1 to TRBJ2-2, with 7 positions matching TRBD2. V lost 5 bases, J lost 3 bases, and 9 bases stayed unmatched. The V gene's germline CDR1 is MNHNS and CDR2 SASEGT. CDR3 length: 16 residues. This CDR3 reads CASSQLSGGYTGELFF. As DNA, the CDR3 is TGTGCCAGCAGTCAACTTTCCGGGGGGTACACCGGGGAGCTGTTTTTT.

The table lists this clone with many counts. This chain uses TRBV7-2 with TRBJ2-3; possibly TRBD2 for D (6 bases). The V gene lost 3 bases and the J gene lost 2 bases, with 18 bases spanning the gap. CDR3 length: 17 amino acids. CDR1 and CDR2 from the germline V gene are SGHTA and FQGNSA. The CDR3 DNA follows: TGTGCCAGCAGCTTGGCATTCGAGCGGGCACCCACAGATACGCAGTATTTT. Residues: CASSLAFERAPTDTQYF.

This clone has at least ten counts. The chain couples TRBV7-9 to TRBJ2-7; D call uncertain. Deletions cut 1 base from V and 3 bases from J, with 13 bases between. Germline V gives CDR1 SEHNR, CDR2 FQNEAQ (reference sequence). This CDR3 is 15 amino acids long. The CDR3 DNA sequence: TGTGCCAGCAGCTTAGGTGCCAGGACGAACTACGAGCAGTACTTC. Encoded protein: CASSLGARTNYEQYF.

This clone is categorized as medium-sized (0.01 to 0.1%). The CDR3 sequence is CAISESREGNEQFF. The CDR3 nucleotides read TGTGCCATCAGTGAGTCTCGGGAAGGTAATGAGCAGTTCTTC. This chain connects TRBV10-3 to TRBJ2-1; a possible D gene is TRBD2 (5 bases). Trimming stripped 0 bases from V and 7 bases from J, with 10 bases between. Germline V lookup: CDR1 ENHRY, CDR2 SYGVKD. The CDR3 contains 14 residues.

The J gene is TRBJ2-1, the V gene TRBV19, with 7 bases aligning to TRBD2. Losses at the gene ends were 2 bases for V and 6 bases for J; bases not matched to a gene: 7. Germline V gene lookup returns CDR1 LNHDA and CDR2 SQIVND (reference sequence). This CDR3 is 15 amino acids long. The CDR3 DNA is TGTGCCAGTAGTATACTTGCGGGAGCGCTCAATGAGCAGTTCTTC. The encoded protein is CASSILAGALNEQFF.

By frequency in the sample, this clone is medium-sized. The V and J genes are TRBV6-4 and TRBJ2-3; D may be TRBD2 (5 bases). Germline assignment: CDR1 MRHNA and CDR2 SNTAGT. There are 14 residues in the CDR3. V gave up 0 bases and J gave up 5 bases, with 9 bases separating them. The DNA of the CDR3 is TGTGCCAGCAGTGACTCGGACTCCAGAGATACGCAGTATTTT. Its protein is CASSDSDSRDTQYF.